This T cell receptor beta chain originates from a study of T cell responses to AZD1222 COVID-19 vaccine. Measured with immunoSEQ multiplex PCR; TCRdb has only the in-frame clones, and not every one. The data show about 94,000 clones, with approximately 81% seen just once and around 5% held by the top ten. There are a few counts of this clone. Its cognate antigen is unknown. Study results and caveats: Regions 160-218 and 743-854 held dominance among vaccine-associated CD4 TCRs, which spanned spike. Repertoires were obtained solely post-peak T cell response.

Source: peripheral blood, taken 28 days after the second AZD1222 dose. The clonotype originates from an adult who received the AZD1222 COVID-19 vaccine.

The chain's CDR3 is CASSQESTARYTEAFF. The CDR3 coding sequence is TGCGCCAGCAGCCAAGAATCCACAGCAAGATACACTGAAGCTTTCTTT. The gene calls are TRBV4-1 and TRBJ1-1, with no clear D. The CDR3 loop spans 16 amino acids. Germline CDR1 MGHRA, CDR2 YSYEKL. The ends were cut back, 0 bases at V and 3 bases at J, with 14 bases in the middle.